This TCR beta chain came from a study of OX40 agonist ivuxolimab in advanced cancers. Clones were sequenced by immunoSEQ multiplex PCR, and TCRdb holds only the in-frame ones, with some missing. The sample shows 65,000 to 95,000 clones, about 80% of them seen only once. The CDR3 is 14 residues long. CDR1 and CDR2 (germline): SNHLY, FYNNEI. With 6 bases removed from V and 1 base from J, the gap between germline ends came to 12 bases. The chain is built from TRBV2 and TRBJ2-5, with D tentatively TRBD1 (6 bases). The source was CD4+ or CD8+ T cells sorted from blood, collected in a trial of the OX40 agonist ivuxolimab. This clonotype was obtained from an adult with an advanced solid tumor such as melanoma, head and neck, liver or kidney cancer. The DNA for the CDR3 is TGTGCCAGCAGGCGACAGGAGTTCCAAGAGACCCAGTACTTC. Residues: CASRRQEFQETQYF.